Below are 24 T cell receptor beta chains sequenced from a single sample in a study of cytomegalovirus exposure and HLA in healthy donors. The primer mix had 60 Vbeta and 13 Jbeta primers. Profiled with immunoSEQ multiplex PCR; TCRdb holds only in-frame clones, not every one. The sample yields around 180,000 clones, 81% seen once. Sequencing was performed on PBMCs. The receptors were gathered from a man aged 18 to 30 in good health and CMV-seronegative.

The rearrangement joins TRBV7-9 to TRBJ1-1; 7 bases match TRBD1. V shed 1 base, J shed 7 bases, and the junction held 6 bases outside the gene matches. CDR3 length: 14 residues. Germline V gene lookup returns CDR1 SEHNR and CDR2 FQNEAQ (reference sequence). The CDR3 sequence is CASSLGQGGGEAFF. The DNA of the CDR3 is TGTGCCAGCAGCTTAGGACAGGGAGGTGGTGAAGCTTTCTTT.

This rearrangement joins TRBV14 to TRBJ1-4; the D gene is possibly TRBD1 (6 bases). Looked up from germline, CDR1 is SGHDN and CDR2 is FVKESK. There are 14 residues in the CDR3. Trimming pared 4 bases from V and 8 bases from J, leaving 14 bases between. The CDR3 region has the DNA TGTGCCAGCAGCCCCCGGACCCAGGGGGAAAAACTGTTTTTT. Residues: CASSPRTQGEKLFF.

The V and J genes are TRBV29-1 and TRBJ2-1, with TRBD2 identical over 9 bases. Trimming took 4 bases from V and 6 from J; bases not matched to a gene: 10. Germline lookup yields CDR1 SQVTM and CDR2 ANQGSEA. The CDR3 contains 15 residues. CDR3 sequence reads: CSVALSGRPSNEQFF. The CDR3 DNA reads as TGCAGCGTTGCCTTGAGCGGGAGGCCCTCCAATGAGCAGTTCTTC.

The genes are TRBV5-4 and TRBJ1-4; no clear D gene. V was cut by 4 bases and J by 0 bases, with 13 bases left in between. The CDR3 sequence is 16 residues long. Germline V CDR1 and CDR2: SGHNT, YYREEE (reference sequence). The CDR3 spells CASSNGEVSTNEKLFF. In DNA, the CDR3 is TGTGCCAGCAGCAACGGGGAAGTATCAACTAATGAAAAACTGTTTTTT.

The chain combines TRBV5-1 with TRBJ2-7; D uncertain. CDR3 size: 15 residues. The V gene's germline CDR1 is SGHRS and CDR2 YFSETQ. V gave up 4 bases and J gave up 7 bases, with 21 bases separating them. The CDR3 sequence is CASSLWASIYDEQYF. CDR3 bases: TGCGCCAGCAGCCTTTGGGCCTCCATCTACGATGAGCAGTACTTC.

The chain uses TRBV6-5 and TRBJ2-3; weak D call: TRBD2 (6 bases). The CDR3 loop spans 16 amino acids. Deletions cut 1 base from V and 1 base from J, with 12 bases between. Germline CDR1 reads MNHEY; CDR2 reads SVGAGI. The DNA for the CDR3 is TGTGCCAGCAGTTACTGGGGGGAGAGCCGCACAGATACGCAGTATTTT. Amino acids: CASSYWGESRTDTQYF.

This clone showed up just once. V and J are TRBV7-9 and TRBJ2-5; D might be TRBD1 (6 bases). Trimming removed 1 base at V and 2 bases at J, with 20 bases between. The CDR3 is made up of 18 amino acids. CDR1 and CDR2 (germline): SEHNR, FQNEAQ (reference sequence). The CDR3 sequence: CASSLGGTTFGPQETQYF. In DNA form, the CDR3 reads TGTGCCAGCAGCTTAGGTGGGACAACCTTCGGGCCTCAAGAGACCCAGTACTTC.

The chain recombines TRBV4-3 with TRBJ2-7; D unclear. Between the trimmed V and J ends, which lost 0 bases and 3 bases, there was a span of 9 bases. Per the germline V gene, CDR1 is LGHNA and CDR2 is YSLEER. The CDR3 is 14 residues long. CDR3 amino acids: CASSQDEVSYEQYF. CDR3 DNA: TGCGCCAGCAGCCAAGATGAAGTGAGCTACGAGCAGTACTTC.

The CDR3 sequence: CASSQDRNQPQHF. The CDR3 coding sequence is TGCGCCAGCAGCCAAGACAGAAATCAGCCCCAGCATTTT. This chain connects TRBV4-3 to TRBJ1-5, with no clear D. V was cut by 0 bases and J by 4 bases, with 4 bases left in between. Germline CDR1 reads LGHNA; CDR2 reads YSLEER. There are 13 residues in the CDR3.

This chain uses TRBV9 with TRBJ2-1, with 11 bases matching TRBD2. This CDR3 region has 17 residues. Germline CDR1 SGDLS, CDR2 YYNGEE. After removal of 3 bases from V and 4 bases from J, the junction contained 9 bases not matched to a gene. The CDR3 region has the DNA TGTGCCAGCAGCGCCGATAGCGGGGGGGCGGGATACAATGAGCAGTTCTTC. It yields the protein CASSADSGGAGYNEQFF.

The chain carries TRBV5-4 and TRBJ2-5; TRBD1 matches at 11 bases. CDR1 is SGHNT and CDR2 is YYREEE in the germline V gene (reference sequence). This CDR3 spans 15 amino acids. The V segment lost 5 bases and the J segment 4 bases; nucleotides outside the gene matches: 7. The CDR3 region is CASSSGQGARETQYF. The DNA of the CDR3 is TGTGCCAGCAGTTCTGGACAGGGGGCGAGAGAGACCCAGTACTTC.

The V call is TRBV10-1, the J call TRBJ2-7, with a weak D call TRBD1 (5 bases). Germline loops: CDR1 WNHNN, CDR2 SYGVQD (reference sequence). The CDR3 consists of 14 residues. The V and J ends lost 3 bases and 8 bases respectively, with 17 bases between them. As DNA, the CDR3 is TGCGCCAGCAGTGAAAAGGGAACGACGGACAAGCAGTACTTC. This encodes CASSEKGTTDKQYF.

V usage is TRBV7-3 and J usage is TRBJ2-5, with a tentative D call TRBD2 (5 bases). Germline loops: CDR1 SGHTA, CDR2 FQGTGA. V was pared by 2 bases and J by 6 bases, with 7 bases between. CDR3 size: 12 residues. The CDR3 DNA reads TGTGCCAGCAGCTTACCGGGAAAGACCCAGTACTTC. Translation: CASSLPGKTQYF. The full variable domain, completed using reference TRBV7-3 and TRBJ2-5, is GAGVSQTPSNKVTEKGKYVELRCDPISGHTALYWYRQSLGQGPEFLIYFQGTGAADDSGLPNDRFFAVRPEGSVSTLKIQRTERGDSAVYLCASSLPGKTQYFGPGTRLLVL.

The rearrangement uses TRBV4-3 and TRBJ2-6; D uncertain. With 4 bases removed from V and 5 bases from J, the gap between germline ends came to 9 bases. The CDR3 is 14 amino acids. Germline values: CDR1 LGHNA, CDR2 YSLEER. The DNA of the CDR3 is TGCGCCAGCAGCCCCCCGAGTAGGGCCAACGTCCTGACTTTC. Protein product: CASSPPSRANVLTF.

This chain uses TRBV5-1 with TRBJ1-1, with D unclear. The germline V gene has CDR1 SGHRS and CDR2 YFSETQ. The CDR3 consists of 13 residues. The V and J ends lost 4 bases and 3 bases respectively, with 10 bases between them. The CDR3 DNA sequence: TGCGCCAGCAGCCCAAACACCGACACTGAAGCTTTCTTT. This codes for CASSPNTDTEAFF.

The chain has TRBV5-4 and TRBJ1-5, with D perhaps TRBD1 (5 bases). V dropped 0 bases and J dropped 5 bases, with 12 bases sitting between them. Germline V gene data show CDR1 as SGHNT and CDR2 as YYREEE (reference sequence). This CDR3 comprises 15 residues. The CDR3 DNA is TGTGCCAGCAGCTTGGATGGGGGGGTCGATCAGCCCCAGCATTTT. Protein: CASSLDGGVDQPQHF.

The V and J genes are TRBV4-1 and TRBJ2-1, with unresolved D. V dropped 0 bases and J dropped 0 bases, with 12 bases sitting between them. This CDR3 is built from 17 residues. CDR1 is MGHRA and CDR2 is YSYEKL in the germline V gene. CDR3 residues: CASSQDGRSYSYNEQFF. In DNA form, the CDR3 reads TGCGCCAGCAGCCAAGATGGTCGGTCTTACTCCTACAATGAGCAGTTCTTC.

The rearrangement links TRBV28 to TRBJ2-7; 8 bases are a match to TRBD2. The V and J ends lost 2 bases and 0 bases, in that order; junction bases with no gene match: 6. This CDR3 has 16 residues. The germline V gene has CDR1 MDHEN and CDR2 SYDVKM. CDR3 protein: CASSLAGGYYSYEQYF. CDR3 bases: TGTGCCAGCAGTTTAGCGGGAGGCTACTACTCCTACGAGCAGTACTTC.

This clone was observed once. The CDR3 loop is CASSADRRTNYGYTF. CDR3 nucleotide sequence: TGTGCCAGCAGCGCGGACAGGAGAACTAACTATGGCTACACCTTC. The chain uses TRBV9 and TRBJ1-2, with 7 bases identical to TRBD1. Germline CDR1 and CDR2: SGDLS and YYNGEE. Germline trimming cut 3 bases from V and 0 bases from J; bases unmatched to any gene: 5. The CDR3 contains 15 residues. Combining the CDR3 with reference TRBV9 and TRBJ1-2 gives the whole variable domain DSGVTQTPKHLITATGQRVTLRCSPRSGDLSVYWYQQSLDQGLQFLIQYYNGEERAKGNILERFSAQQFPDLHSELNLSSLELGDSALYFCASSADRRTNYGYTFGSGTRLTVV.

The CDR3 reads CASSEYSSYGYTF. The CDR3 DNA reads TGTGCCAGCAGTGAATATAGCAGCTATGGCTACACCTTC. This chain uses TRBV25-1 with TRBJ1-2; D not certain. The CDR3 sequence is 13 residues long. V shed 0 bases and J shed 4 bases, with 6 bases lying between them. Germline V gives CDR1 MGHDK, CDR2 SYGVNS.

V and J are TRBV5-6 and TRBJ1-5; D possibly corresponds to TRBD1 (5 bases). The CDR3 covers 13 residues. With 4 bases removed from V and 6 bases from J, the gap between germline ends came to 11 bases. CDR1 is SGHDT, CDR2 YYEEEE, per germline. The CDR3 spells CASSEGVLQPQHF. CDR3 DNA: TGTGCCAGCAGCGAAGGGGTCCTTCAGCCCCAGCATTTT.

The J gene is TRBJ2-1, the V gene TRBV19, with 16 bases matching TRBD2. The CDR3 extends over 18 amino acids. With 6 bases clipped from V and 0 bases from J, the junction kept 5 bases outside the gene matches. Germline V CDR1 and CDR2: LNHDA, SQIVND (reference sequence). For the CDR3, the DNA is TGTGCCAGTAGGCCGGGACTAGCGGGAGGGCCCTCCTACAATGAGCAGTTCTTC. The encoded protein is CASRPGLAGGPSYNEQFF.

The chain is built from TRBV7-2 and TRBJ2-1; D not certain. Looked up from germline, CDR1 is SGHTA and CDR2 is FQGNSA. The V and J ends lost 1 base and 6 bases respectively, with 7 bases between them. The CDR3 loop spans 13 amino acids. CDR3 loop: CASSLVKSNEQFF. CDR3 nucleotides: TGTGCCAGCAGCTTAGTGAAGAGCAATGAGCAGTTCTTC.

This clone appeared once. This chain uses TRBV18 with TRBJ1-2; D is unclear. V was trimmed by 4 bases and J by 0 bases, leaving 12 bases between them. This CDR3 contains 15 residues. The germline gives CDR1 KGHSH, CDR2 LQKENI. The CDR3, as DNA: TGTGCCAGCTCACTGAGGAGGTCTACTAACTATGGCTACACCTTC. This gives the protein CASSLRRSTNYGYTF.